Below are 26 T cell receptor beta chains sequenced from a single sample in a study of glioma-infiltrating T cells after dendritic cell vaccination. Time point meaning: after dendritic cell vaccination, including at tumor progression/relapse. Clones were read by immunoSEQ multiplex PCR, and TCRdb kept only the in-frame ones, dropping some. This sample carries about 25,000 clones, 85% to 90% of them seen once, and the ten largest clones take over 2.5%. Sequencing used blood, obtained after dendritic cell vaccination. The receptors were gathered from a human donor with glioblastoma.

V usage is TRBV5-5 and J usage is TRBJ2-7, with 9 positions matching TRBD1. The CDR3 has 16 amino acids. Germline CDR1 SGHKS, CDR2 YYEKEE (reference sequence). The V gene end was trimmed by 0 bases and the J gene end by 2 bases; junction bases not matched to a gene: 6. CDR3 residues: CASSLGPGQGTYEQYF. The CDR3 coding sequence is TGTGCCAGCAGCTTGGGTCCGGGACAGGGAACCTACGAGCAGTACTTC.

The chain recombines TRBV29-1 with TRBJ2-1; D perhaps matches TRBD1 (5 bases). CDR1 and CDR2 (germline): SQVTM, ANQGSEA. CDR3 size: 12 residues. V lost 6 bases and J 7 bases, leaving 13 bases between the germline ends. The CDR3 DNA is TGCAGCGTCGGAAGGTCAGGGAATGAGCAGTTCTTC. Translated, it gives CSVGRSGNEQFF.

V gene TRBV5-1 combines with J gene TRBJ2-3; D remains unclear. Germline values: CDR1 SGHRS, CDR2 YFSETQ. Trimming pared 4 bases from V and 5 bases from J, leaving 17 bases between. The CDR3 totals 15 residues. CDR3 loop: CASSPPLVIGDTQYF. Written as DNA, the CDR3 is TGCGCCAGCAGCCCCCCCCTAGTGATAGGAGATACGCAGTATTTT.

This sequence joins TRBV21-1 and TRBJ1-2; TRBD1, the D gene given by the table, was not confirmed from the DNA. TRBV21-1 is marked as a pseudogene. The CDR3 runs to 13 residues. This CDR3 reads CASSAVSNYGYTF. The DNA for the CDR3 is TGTGCCAGCAGCGCAGTATCTAACTATGGCTACACCTTC.

V usage is TRBV19 and J usage is TRBJ2-1, with D uncertain. This CDR3 has 15 residues. Per germline, CDR1 LNHDA and CDR2 SQIVND (reference sequence). Between the trimmed V and J ends, which lost 7 bases and 0 bases, there was a span of 13 bases. CDR3 nucleotide sequence: TGTGCCAGTACCTCCGACTGGAGCTCCTACAATGAGCAGTTCTTC. As protein: CASTSDWSSYNEQFF. Using reference TRBV19 and TRBJ2-1 for the parts outside the CDR3, the full variable domain is DGGITQSPKYLFRKEGQNVTLSCEQNLNHDAMYWYRQDPGQGLRLIYYSQIVNDFQKGDIAEGYSVSREKKESFPLTVTSAQKNPTAFYLCASTSDWSSYNEQFFGPGTRLTVL.

The chain combines TRBV27 with TRBJ2-5; TRBD2 agrees at 12 bases. After removal of 6 bases from V and 0 bases from J, the junction contained 5 bases not matched to a gene. The CDR3 contains 16 residues. Germline V gene sequence: CDR1 MNHEY, CDR2 SMNVEV (reference sequence). CDR3 in DNA: TGTGCCAGCAGCTGGGGGACTAGCGGGTACCAAGAGACCCAGTACTTC. Its protein is CASSWGTSGYQETQYF.

V is TRBV2 and J is TRBJ1-4; tentative D call: TRBD1 (5 bases). This CDR3 is built from 13 residues. CDR1 and CDR2 from the germline V gene are SNHLY and FYNNEI. V was shortened by 3 bases and J by 7 bases, with 9 bases between the two germline ends. CDR3 nucleotides: TGTGCCAGCAGTGAGGGGCGTTTTGAAAAACTGTTTTTT. Its translation is CASSEGRFEKLFF.

The genes are TRBV5-5 and TRBJ1-5, with 9 bases fitting TRBD1. Germline V gives CDR1 SGHKS, CDR2 YYEKEE (reference sequence). The CDR3 sequence is 16 residues long. V lost 4 bases and J lost 0; bases outside the gene matches: 5. Here the CDR3 DNA reads TGTGCCAGCAGCCACCGGGACAGGGATAGCAATCAGCCCCAGCATTTT. This translates into CASSHRDRDSNQPQHF.

The J gene is TRBJ1-4, the V gene TRBV6-5; 9 nucleotides match TRBD1. This CDR3 contains 14 residues. The V gene end was trimmed by 2 bases and the J gene end by 5 bases; junction bases not matched to a gene: 0. Germline CDR1 MNHEY, CDR2 SVGAGI. The CDR3 protein is CASSYGQGNEKLFF. For the CDR3, the DNA is TGTGCCAGCAGTTACGGACAGGGGAATGAAAAACTGTTTTTT.

The rearrangement links TRBV19 to TRBJ1-2, with D maybe TRBD1 (5 bases). This CDR3 contains 14 residues. Trimming stripped 6 bases from V and 0 bases from J, with 11 bases between. Germline CDR1 and CDR2: LNHDA and SQIVND (reference sequence). This CDR3 is CASSRATANYGYTF. The CDR3 DNA reads TGTGCCAGTAGCAGGGCTACAGCTAACTATGGCTACACCTTC.

The chain employs TRBV7-6 and TRBJ2-5; perhaps TRBD1 as D (7 bases). The CDR3 has 16 residues. The germline gives CDR1 SGHVS, CDR2 FNYEAQ. V was pared by 0 bases and J by 4 bases, with 15 bases between. The CDR3 sequence: CASSLARGQGGETQYF. The CDR3 coding sequence is TGTGCCAGCAGCTTAGCTCGCGGGCAGGGGGGAGAGACCCAGTACTTC.

The chain recombines TRBV5-4 with TRBJ1-2; 7 bases match TRBD1. Per the germline V gene, CDR1 is SGHNT and CDR2 is YYREEE (reference sequence). V shed 3 bases and J 6 bases; nucleotides not matched to a gene: 8. The CDR3 sequence is 14 residues long. Written as DNA, the CDR3 is TGTGCCAGCAGCTCTACAGGGGTTAGGGATGGCTACACCTTC. Protein sequence: CASSSTGVRDGYTF.

The chain carries TRBV7-9 and TRBJ1-4, with D possibly matching TRBD1 (6 bases). The CDR3 length is 17 residues. Per the germline V gene, CDR1 is SEHNR and CDR2 is FQNEAQ (reference sequence). The V end lost 5 bases, the J end lost 7 bases, and 23 bases lay between the germline ends. The CDR3 coding sequence is TGTGCCAGCAGCCCGACGACAGGTCTAGGGTTGGGTGAAAAACTGTTTTTT. Its protein is CASSPTTGLGLGEKLFF.

V gene TRBV7-9 combines with J gene TRBJ2-3, with a possible D match to TRBD1 (5 bases). Germline values: CDR1 SEHNR, CDR2 FQNEAQ (reference sequence). The CDR3 consists of 16 residues. The ends were cut back, 1 base at V and 0 bases at J, with 11 bases in the middle. The CDR3 here is CASSLGTGYSTDTQYF. CDR3 bases: TGTGCCAGCAGCTTAGGAACAGGCTATAGCACAGATACGCAGTATTTT.

CDR3 residues: CASSGGGQLNEQFF. CDR3 coding DNA: TGTGCCAGCAGCGGGGGGGGACAGCTCAATGAGCAGTTCTTC. The chain couples TRBV6-5 to TRBJ2-1, with D possibly TRBD2 on 8 matching bases. The CDR3 is made up of 14 amino acids. The germline V gene encodes CDR1 MNHEY and CDR2 SVGAGI. V was pared by 6 bases and J by 6 bases, with 15 bases between.

The chain combines TRBV2 with TRBJ2-2; 8 bases map to TRBD1. Germline V gene lookup returns CDR1 SNHLY and CDR2 FYNNEI. V was clipped by 3 bases and J by 7 bases; unmatched bases: 10. The CDR3 contains 16 residues. CDR3 amino acids: CASSDPTGDWIGELFF. In DNA, the CDR3 is TGTGCCAGCAGTGACCCGACAGGGGATTGGATCGGGGAGCTGTTTTTT.

The chain couples TRBV28 to TRBJ2-2; TRBD1 aligns across 7 bases. This CDR3 has 15 amino acids. Germline assignment: CDR1 MDHEN and CDR2 SYDVKM. The trim removed 4 bases at V and 7 bases at J, leaving 9 bases unmatched. The CDR3 sequence: CASSSHAGGHGELFF. DNA of the CDR3: TGTGCCAGCAGTTCCCACGCAGGGGGTCACGGGGAGCTGTTTTTT.

Details on this clone: At the DNA level, this CDR3 is encoded by other sequences in the same sample as well. The rearrangement uses TRBV19 and TRBJ1-6; D is unclear. The V gene's germline CDR1 is LNHDA and CDR2 SQIVND (reference sequence). This CDR3 is 14 amino acids long. Deletions cut 5 bases from V and 10 bases from J, with 15 bases between. The CDR3 region is CASSFAGYDSPLHF. CDR3 in DNA: TGTGCCAGTAGTTTTGCGGGTTACGACTCACCCCTCCACTTT.

The chain links TRBV4-1 to TRBJ2-7; 7 bases match TRBD1. This CDR3 spans 14 amino acids. J lost 5 bases, V lost 0 bases, and 4 bases had no gene match. Germline CDR1 is MGHRA and CDR2 is YSYEKL. CDR3 sequence reads: CASSQDRQGNEQYF. The CDR3, as DNA: TGCGCCAGCAGCCAAGATCGACAGGGCAACGAGCAGTACTTC.

The genes are TRBV6-6 and TRBJ1-4, with D unclear. V was clipped by 10 bases and J by 8 bases, with 17 bases between them. This CDR3 region has 13 residues. Germline CDR1 MNHNY, CDR2 SVGAGI (reference sequence). This CDR3 reads CATYTGRGEKLFF. For the CDR3, the DNA is TGTGCCACCTACACGGGAAGAGGGGAAAAACTGTTTTTT.

On this clone: Relative to the germline gene, one junction end is altered; a read error may explain this. At the DNA level, this CDR3 is encoded by other sequences in the same sample as well. This chain links TRBV2 with TRBJ1-6, with D unclear. The CDR3 extends over 14 amino acids. Per the germline V gene, CDR1 is SNHLY and CDR2 is FYNNEI. The CDR3 loop is CASSDSGNNSPLHF. The CDR3 nucleotides read TGTGCCAGCAGTGACTCGGGGAATAATTCCCCCCTCCACTTT.

The genes are TRBV5-1 and TRBJ1-2; no reliable D call. CDR3 length equals 14 residues. V was clipped by 4 bases and J by 3 bases, with 13 bases between them. Germline assignment: CDR1 SGHRS and CDR2 YFSETQ. This CDR3 is CASSRTPTDYGYTF. The CDR3 region has the DNA TGCGCCAGCAGCAGGACTCCAACCGACTATGGCTACACCTTC.

The table lists this clone with a count of one. The chain combines TRBV10-1 with TRBJ1-1, with D possibly being TRBD1 (5 bases). V was shortened by 5 bases and J by 1 base, with 11 bases between the two germline ends. This CDR3 comprises 14 residues. Per the germline V gene, CDR1 is WNHNN and CDR2 is SYGVQD (reference sequence). CDR3 in amino acids: CASSTQTENTEAFF. The CDR3 coding sequence is TGCGCCAGCAGTACCCAGACAGAGAACACTGAAGCTTTCTTT.

Here the CDR3 DNA reads TGTGCCAGCAACAGGGGGGCGGCGGAGACCCAGTACTTC. Its translation is CASNRGAAETQYF. V is TRBV7-8 and J is TRBJ2-5; 8 bases align to TRBD1. CDR1 and CDR2 from the germline V gene are SGHVS and FQNEAQ. This CDR3 region has 13 residues. The ends lost 7 bases at V and 5 bases at J; junction bases unmatched: 6.

V gene TRBV7-7 combines with J gene TRBJ2-1; D remains unclear. CDR3 length equals 16 residues. Germline CDR1 is SSHAT and CDR2 is FNYEAQ (reference sequence). Between the trimmed V and J ends, which lost 1 base and 0 bases, there was a span of 10 bases. CDR3 in DNA: TGTGCCAGCAGCTTAGTGTTGGCTAGCTCCTACAATGAGCAGTTCTTC. Residues: CASSLVLASSYNEQFF.

The gene calls are TRBV6-5 and TRBJ2-1, with a possible D match to TRBD2 (6 bases). The germline V gene has CDR1 MNHEY and CDR2 SVGAGI. CDR3 length: 15 residues. Trimming shortened V by 0 bases and J by 4 bases, and 10 bases separated the two germline ends. The CDR3 is CASSYSLTRYNEQFF. The DNA of the CDR3 is TGTGCCAGCAGTTACTCGTTGACTAGATACAATGAGCAGTTCTTC.